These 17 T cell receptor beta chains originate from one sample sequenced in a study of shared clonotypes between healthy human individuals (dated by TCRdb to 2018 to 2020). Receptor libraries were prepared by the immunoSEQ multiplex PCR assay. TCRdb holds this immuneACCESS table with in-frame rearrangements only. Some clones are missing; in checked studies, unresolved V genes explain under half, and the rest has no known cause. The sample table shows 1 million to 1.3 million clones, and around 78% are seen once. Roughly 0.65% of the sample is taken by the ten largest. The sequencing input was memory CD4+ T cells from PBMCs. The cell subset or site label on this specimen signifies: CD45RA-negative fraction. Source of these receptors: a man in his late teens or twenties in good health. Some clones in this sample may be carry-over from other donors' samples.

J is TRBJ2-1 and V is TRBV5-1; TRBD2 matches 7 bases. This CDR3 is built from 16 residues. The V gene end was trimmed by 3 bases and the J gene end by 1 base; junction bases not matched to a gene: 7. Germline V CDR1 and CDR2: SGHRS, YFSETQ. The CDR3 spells CASSSLSGQSYNEQFF. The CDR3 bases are TGCGCCAGCAGCTCACTTAGCGGGCAGTCCTACAATGAGCAGTTCTTC. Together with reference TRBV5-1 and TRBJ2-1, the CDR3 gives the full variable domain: KAGVTQTPRYLIKTRGQQVTLSCSPISGHRSVSWYQQTPGQGLQFLFEYFSETQRNKGNFPGRFSGRQFSNSRSEMNVSTLELGDSALYLCASSSLSGQSYNEQFFGPGTRLTVL.

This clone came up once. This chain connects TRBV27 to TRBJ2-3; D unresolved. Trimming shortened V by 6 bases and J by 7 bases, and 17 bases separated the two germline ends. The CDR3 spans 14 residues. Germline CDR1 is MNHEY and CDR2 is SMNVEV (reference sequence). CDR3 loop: CASRVDHARNTQYF. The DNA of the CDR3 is TGTGCCAGCAGGGTCGACCACGCACGAAATACGCAGTATTTT.

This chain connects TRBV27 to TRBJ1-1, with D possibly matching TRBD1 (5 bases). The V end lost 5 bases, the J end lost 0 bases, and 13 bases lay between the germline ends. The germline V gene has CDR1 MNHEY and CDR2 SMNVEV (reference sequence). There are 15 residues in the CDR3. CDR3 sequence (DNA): TGTGCCAGCAGTACACTACAGGTCGTGAACACTGAAGCTTTCTTT. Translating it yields CASSTLQVVNTEAFF.

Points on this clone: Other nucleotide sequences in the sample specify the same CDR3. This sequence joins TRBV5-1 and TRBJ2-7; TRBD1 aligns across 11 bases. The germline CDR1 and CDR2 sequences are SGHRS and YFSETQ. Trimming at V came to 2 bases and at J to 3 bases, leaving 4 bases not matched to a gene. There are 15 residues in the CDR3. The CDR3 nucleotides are TGCGCCAGCAGCTTATCCGGGACAGGGGGCTACGAGCAGTACTTC. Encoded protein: CASSLSGTGGYEQYF.

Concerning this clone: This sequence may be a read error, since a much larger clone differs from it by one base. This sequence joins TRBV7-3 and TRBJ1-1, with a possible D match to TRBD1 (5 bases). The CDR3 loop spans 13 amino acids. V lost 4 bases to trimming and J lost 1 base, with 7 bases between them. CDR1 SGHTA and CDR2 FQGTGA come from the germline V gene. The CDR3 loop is CASSYQGNTEAFF. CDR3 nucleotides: TGTGCCAGCAGCTACCAGGGGAACACTGAAGCTTTCTTT.

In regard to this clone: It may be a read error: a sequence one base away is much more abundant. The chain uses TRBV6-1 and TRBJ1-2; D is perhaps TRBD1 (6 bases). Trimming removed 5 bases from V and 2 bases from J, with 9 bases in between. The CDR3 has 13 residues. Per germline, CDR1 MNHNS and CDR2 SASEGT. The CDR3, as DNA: TGTGCCAGCAGTAGAGGACAGAACTATGGCTACACCTTC. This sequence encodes CASSRGQNYGYTF.

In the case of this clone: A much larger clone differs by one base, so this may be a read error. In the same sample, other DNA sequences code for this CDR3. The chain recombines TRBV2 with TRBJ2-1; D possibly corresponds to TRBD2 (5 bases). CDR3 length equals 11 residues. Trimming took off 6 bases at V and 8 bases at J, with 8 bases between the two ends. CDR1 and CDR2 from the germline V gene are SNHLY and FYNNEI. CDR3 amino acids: CASRLADEQFF. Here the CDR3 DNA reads TGTGCCAGCAGGCTAGCCGATGAGCAGTTCTTC.

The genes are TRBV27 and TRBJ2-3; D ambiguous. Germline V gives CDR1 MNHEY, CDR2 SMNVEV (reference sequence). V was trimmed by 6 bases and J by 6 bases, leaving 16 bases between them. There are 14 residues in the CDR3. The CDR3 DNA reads TGTGCCAGCAGCTTCTGGACGGAAGGGGATACGCAGTATTTT. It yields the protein CASSFWTEGDTQYF.

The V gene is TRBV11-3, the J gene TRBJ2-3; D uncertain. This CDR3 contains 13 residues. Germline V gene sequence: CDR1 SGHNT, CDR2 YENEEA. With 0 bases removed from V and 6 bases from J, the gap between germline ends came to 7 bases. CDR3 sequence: CASSLEIRDTQYF. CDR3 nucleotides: TGTGCCAGCAGCTTAGAGATCCGGGATACGCAGTATTTT.

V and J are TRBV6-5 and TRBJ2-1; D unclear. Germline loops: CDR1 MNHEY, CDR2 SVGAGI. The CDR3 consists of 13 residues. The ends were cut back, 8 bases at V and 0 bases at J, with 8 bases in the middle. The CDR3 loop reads CASSADSYNEQFF. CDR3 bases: TGTGCCAGCTCGGCTGACTCCTACAATGAGCAGTTCTTC.

The CDR3 is CASSYGGQGRNEQFF. The CDR3 DNA follows: TGTGCCAGCAGTTACGGGGGACAGGGGCGAAATGAGCAGTTCTTC. V and J are TRBV6-5 and TRBJ2-1; 10 bases are shared with TRBD1. Trimming at V came to 2 bases and at J to 7 bases, leaving 5 bases not matched to a gene. Germline assignment: CDR1 MNHEY and CDR2 SVGAGI. The CDR3 is 15 amino acids.

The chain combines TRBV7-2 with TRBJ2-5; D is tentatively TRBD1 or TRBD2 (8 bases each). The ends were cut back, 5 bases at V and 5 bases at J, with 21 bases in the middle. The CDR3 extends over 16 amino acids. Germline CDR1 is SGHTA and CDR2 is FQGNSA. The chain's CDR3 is CASSVSGTGWVETQYF. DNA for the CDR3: TGTGCCAGCAGCGTTAGCGGGACAGGTTGGGTTGAGACCCAGTACTTC.

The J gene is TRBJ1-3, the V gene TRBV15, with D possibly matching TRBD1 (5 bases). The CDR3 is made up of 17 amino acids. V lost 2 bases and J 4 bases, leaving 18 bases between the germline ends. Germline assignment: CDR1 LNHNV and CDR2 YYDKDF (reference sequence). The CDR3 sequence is CATSRWGGLGYGNTIYF. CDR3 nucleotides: TGTGCCACCAGCAGATGGGGGGGACTGGGGTACGGAAACACCATATATTTT.

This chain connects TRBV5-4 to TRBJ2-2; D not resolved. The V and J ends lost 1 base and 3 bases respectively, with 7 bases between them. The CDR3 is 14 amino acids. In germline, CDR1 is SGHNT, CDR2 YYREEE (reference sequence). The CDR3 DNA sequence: TGTGCCAGCAGCTTGCCCCTTTACACCGGGGAGCTGTTTTTT. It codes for CASSLPLYTGELFF.

In DNA, the CDR3 is TGTGCCACCAGCAGAGATTTTACCTCGGCAGCGCCCCAGCATTTT. Protein product: CATSRDFTSAAPQHF. This chain uses TRBV15 with TRBJ1-5; D gene uncertain. V lost 0 bases and J 9 bases, leaving 15 bases between the germline ends. CDR1 and CDR2 (germline): LNHNV, YYDKDF (reference sequence). The CDR3 runs 15 residues.

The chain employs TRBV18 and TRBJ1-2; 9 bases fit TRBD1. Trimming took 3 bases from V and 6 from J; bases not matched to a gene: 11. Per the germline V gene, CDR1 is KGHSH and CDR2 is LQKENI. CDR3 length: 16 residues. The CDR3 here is CASSPIQGAKGDGYTF. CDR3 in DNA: TGTGCCAGCTCACCGATACAGGGGGCGAAAGGAGATGGCTACACCTTC.

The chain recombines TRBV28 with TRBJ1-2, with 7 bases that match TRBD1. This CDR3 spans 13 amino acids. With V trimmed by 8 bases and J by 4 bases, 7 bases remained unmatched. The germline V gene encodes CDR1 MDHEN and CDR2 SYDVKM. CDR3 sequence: CASLRGLGYGYTF. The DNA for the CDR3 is TGTGCCAGCCTGAGGGGGCTTGGCTATGGCTACACCTTC.